These 10 T cell receptor beta chains were all obtained from the same sample, sequenced in a study of blood T cell repertoires in COVID-19. Clones were sequenced by immunoSEQ multiplex PCR, and TCRdb holds only the in-frame ones, with some missing. Of 250,000 to 350,000 clones listed, 80% to 90% were seen once; the top ten hold approximately 0.84%. The sequenced material came from peripheral blood. These receptors were collected from a young man with acute or convalescent COVID-19.

This clone has only one observation. This sequence joins TRBV7-9 and TRBJ2-7; 10 bases are a match to TRBD1. Germline V gene data show CDR1 as SEHNR and CDR2 as FQNEAQ (reference sequence). V trimming: 5 bases; J trimming: 5 bases; junction bases outside the gene matches: 3. The CDR3 runs to 13 residues. DNA of the CDR3: TGTGCCAGCAGCCTCGACAGGGGGCACGAGCAGTACTTC. This codes for CASSLDRGHEQYF.

This rearrangement joins TRBV3-1 (or the pseudogene TRBV3-2) to TRBJ2-1, with 11 bases aligning to TRBD2. The CDR3 has 15 amino acids. Unmatched junction bases numbered 4, after V lost 0 bases and J lost 9 bases. CDR1 and CDR2 (germline): LGHDT, YNNKEL (reference sequence). The CDR3 nucleotides read TGTGCCAGCAGCCAAGAGGCTAGCGGGGGGCCTGAGCAGTTCTTC. This codes for CASSQEASGGPEQFF.

The chain employs TRBV10-3 and TRBJ1-2; 12 bases map to TRBD1. The CDR3 runs to 15 residues. The V segment lost 6 bases and the J segment 8 bases; nucleotides outside the gene matches: 10. Germline values: CDR1 ENHRY, CDR2 SYGVKD. The CDR3 spells CAIRPGTGGAGGYTF. In DNA, the CDR3 is TGTGCCATCAGGCCCGGGACAGGGGGCGCGGGGGGCTACACCTTC.

This clone was picked up a small number of times. The chain couples TRBV27 to TRBJ2-1, with a possible D match to TRBD1 (5 bases). Trimming cost V 5 bases and J 10 bases, with 15 bases left between them. Germline loops: CDR1 MNHEY, CDR2 SMNVEV (reference sequence). The CDR3 totals 13 residues. The CDR3: CASSPYRGYEQFF. Here the CDR3 DNA reads TGTGCCAGCAGTCCGTATAGGGGTTACGAGCAGTTCTTC.

The rearrangement joins TRBV7-2 to TRBJ2-7, with 8 bases that match TRBD2. Germline CDR1 SGHTA, CDR2 FQGNSA. The CDR3 contains 14 residues. Losses at the gene ends were 5 bases for V and 6 bases for J; bases not matched to a gene: 9. The CDR3 nucleotides read TGTGCCAGCAGCCCGCGAGCGGGGGAAGGCGAGCAGTACTTC. Its protein is CASSPRAGEGEQYF.

This rearrangement joins TRBV11-2 to TRBJ2-5; the D gene is possibly TRBD1 (7 bases). From germline, CDR1 is SGHAT and CDR2 FQNNGV. The CDR3 is made up of 16 amino acids. Trimming stripped 5 bases from V and 7 bases from J, with 23 bases between. CDR3: CASSPTLGGQSRTQYF. As DNA, the CDR3 is TGTGCCAGCAGCCCTACCCTGGGGGGACAGTCCCGGACCCAGTACTTC.

The CDR3, as DNA: TGTGCCAGCAGCCAAGAGTTAGCCGGTAATGAAAAACTGTTTTTT. Protein: CASSQELAGNEKLFF. V gene TRBV3-1 (or the pseudogene TRBV3-2) combines with J gene TRBJ1-4, with D uncertain. The V end was cut by 0 bases, the J end by 4 bases, with 9 bases between. Germline loops: CDR1 LGHDT, CDR2 YNNKEL (reference sequence). CDR3 length equals 15 residues.

The chain recombines TRBV5-8 with TRBJ1-3, with D perhaps TRBD1 (6 bases). V lost 4 bases to trimming and J lost 0 bases, with 11 bases between them. The germline V gene encodes CDR1 SGHTS and CDR2 YDEGEE. This CDR3 contains 15 residues. The CDR3 loop is CASSTYRVSGNTIYF. CDR3 DNA sequence: TGTGCCAGCAGCACCTACAGGGTCTCTGGAAACACCATATATTTT.

Worth noting for this clone: The junction differs from germline at one of its ends, possibly a read error. Other DNA sequences within the sample encode an identical CDR3. The J gene is TRBJ2-5, the V gene TRBV15, with TRBD2 identical over 9 bases. CDR3 length: 16 amino acids. Germline V gene sequence: CDR1 LNHNV, CDR2 YYDKDF (reference sequence). CDR3 loop: CATSRVGGGAQETQYF. The DNA of the CDR3 is TGTGCCACCAGTAGAGTGGGCGGGGGGGCCCAAGAGACCCAGTACTTC.

The chain couples TRBV14 to TRBJ1-2, with D unresolved. CDR1 is SGHDN and CDR2 is FVKESK in the germline V gene. V was pared by 4 bases and J by 1 base, with 10 bases between. This CDR3 contains 14 residues. CDR3 nucleotide sequence: TGTGCCAGCAGCCGAAATACAGATAACTATGGCTACACCTTC. Translated, it gives CASSRNTDNYGYTF.